These 26 T cell receptor beta chains originate from one sample sequenced in a study of metastatic and nonmetastatic thyroid tumors. TCRdb ran MiXCR on the PCR reads. The sample carries roughly 32,000 clones, 7% to 9% recorded once. Ahead of thyroid surgery, no patient had received treatment of any kind. The sequenced sample was blood. All receptors come from a female donor with papillary thyroid cancer or a benign thyroid nodule (not recorded which). Some clones in this sample may be carry-over from other donors' samples.

By share of the sample, this clone is medium-sized (0.01 to 0.1%). This chain connects TRBV6-2 or TRBV6-3 to TRBJ1-6; D is uncertain. The CDR3 totals 13 residues. Germline CDR1 MNHEY, CDR2 SVGEGT. Trimming removed 8 bases at V and 8 bases at J, with 13 bases between. The CDR3 sequence is CASQNQDYSPLHF. CDR3 nucleotide sequence: TGTGCCAGCCAGAACCAGGATTATTCACCCCTCCACTTT.

This clone was recorded at least ten times. The chain has TRBV27 and TRBJ2-1; D remains unclear. This CDR3 spans 14 amino acids. Trimming took off 1 base at V and 6 bases at J, with 10 bases between the two ends. In germline, CDR1 is MNHEY, CDR2 SMNVEV (reference sequence). The CDR3 loop reads CASSLLSGTNEQFF. In nucleotides, the CDR3 is TGTGCCAGCAGTTTATTGTCAGGAACCAATGAGCAGTTCTTC.

This clone has a count of ten or more. The chain recombines TRBV30 with TRBJ1-6, with a possible D match to TRBD1 (5 bases). The V end lost 5 bases, the J end lost 0 bases, and 5 bases lay between the germline ends. The CDR3 is 13 residues long. Germline V lookup: CDR1 GTSNPN, CDR2 SVGIG (reference sequence). Written as DNA, the CDR3 is TGTGCCTGGGACAGCTCCTATAATTCACCCCTCCACTTT. Protein product: CAWDSSYNSPLHF.

This clone was observed at least ten times. V gene TRBV6-1 combines with J gene TRBJ1-2, with TRBD1 matching 12 bases. This CDR3 contains 14 residues. Germline-derived CDR1 and CDR2 are MNHNS and SASEGT. Trimming took 6 bases from V and 4 from J; bases not matched to a gene: 3. The CDR3 spells CASRGQGAFYGYTF. Written as DNA, the CDR3 is TGTGCCAGCAGGGGACAGGGGGCTTTCTATGGCTACACCTTC.

Ten or more counts support this clone. The chain uses TRBV5-1 and TRBJ2-5, with unresolved D. Trimming removed 5 bases at V and 2 bases at J, with 7 bases between. In germline, CDR1 is SGHRS, CDR2 YFSETQ. The CDR3 is 12 amino acids. DNA for the CDR3: TGCGCCAGCAGTCAGCAGCAAGAGACCCAGTACTTC. The encoded protein is CASSQQQETQYF.

The table lists this clone with many counts. The rearrangement links TRBV28 to TRBJ1-1; TRBD1 might be the D (6 bases). CDR1 is MDHEN and CDR2 is SYDVKM in the germline V gene. V was trimmed by 2 bases and J by 3 bases, leaving 22 bases between them. The CDR3 covers 18 residues. CDR3 sequence reads: CASSLITPTGLTDTEAFF. For the CDR3, the DNA is TGTGCCAGCAGTTTAATTACCCCAACAGGGCTGACAGACACTGAAGCTTTCTTT.

This clone was counted ten times or more. This rearrangement joins TRBV6-1 to TRBJ1-6, with 7 bases that match TRBD1. V lost 5 bases, J lost 7 bases, and 5 bases stayed unmatched. This CDR3 comprises 14 residues. Germline loops: CDR1 MNHNS, CDR2 SASEGT. This chain's CDR3 is CASSTGTANSPLHF. The CDR3 coding sequence is TGTGCCAGCAGTACCGGGACAGCGAATTCACCCCTCCACTTT.

This clone was recorded at least ten times. V and J are TRBV30 and TRBJ1-1; tentative D call: TRBD1 (5 bases). This CDR3 is built from 15 residues. Germline CDR1 GTSNPN, CDR2 SVGIG (reference sequence). V lost 7 bases, J lost 4 bases, and 22 bases lay in between. CDR3 sequence: CALTDDQPLGTEAFF. CDR3 in DNA: TGTGCCTTGACAGACGACCAACCGTTGGGCACTGAAGCTTTCTTT.

The table lists this clone with many counts. The CDR3 sequence is CATSRGTKREQYF. CDR3 DNA sequence: TGTGCCACCAGCAGAGGAACTAAGCGCGAGCAGTACTTC. The chain has TRBV15 and TRBJ2-7; D is uncertain. The CDR3 consists of 13 residues. V was cut by 1 base and J by 6 bases, with 10 bases left in between. Germline CDR1 is LNHNV and CDR2 is YYDKDF (reference sequence).

This clone occurred many times. CDR3 amino acids: CASGGANKDTQYF. CDR3 DNA: TGTGCCAGCGGGGGGGCCAATAAAGATACGCAGTATTTT. The chain is built from TRBV7-2 and TRBJ2-3, with D perhaps matching TRBD2 (7 bases). In germline, CDR1 is SGHTA, CDR2 FQGNSA. Deletions cut 8 bases from V and 5 bases from J, with 14 bases between. The CDR3 runs 13 residues.

Regarding this clone: A read error may be the cause here, since a much bigger clone is one base away. The chain links TRBV20-1 to TRBJ2-5; 10 bases align to TRBD1. The J call may be faulty, since TRBJ2-1 better matches the DNA end. The CDR3 extends over 14 amino acids. Germline lookup yields CDR1 DFQATT and CDR2 SNEGSKA (reference sequence). CDR3 amino acids: CSARPGTGDHEQFF. CDR3 DNA: TGCAGTGCTCGACCCGGGACAGGGGACCATGAGCAGTTCTTC.

This clone has a count of ten or more. The chain uses TRBV24-1 and TRBJ2-3; possible D gene TRBD2, 5 bases. Germline CDR1 is KGHDR and CDR2 is SFDVKD. The V end was cut by 1 base, the J end by 6 bases, with 10 bases between. The CDR3 has 14 residues. CDR3 protein: CATSDFARVDTQYF. The CDR3 DNA reads as TGTGCCACCAGTGATTTTGCGCGGGTTGATACGCAGTATTTT.

This clone is deemed medium-sized. The V call is TRBV6-1, the J call TRBJ1-3; TRBD1 is a possible D gene (6 bases). CDR3 length: 14 residues. The germline V and J ends were trimmed by 10 bases and 4 bases, with 17 bases remaining between them. Germline loops: CDR1 MNHNS, CDR2 SASEGT. CDR3 sequence reads: CATQRGAGGNTIYF. The CDR3 DNA follows: TGTGCCACCCAGAGGGGGGCAGGGGGAAACACCATATATTTT.

This clone has at least ten counts. The chain joins TRBV3-1 to TRBJ2-1; 10 bases are a match to TRBD2. V was clipped by 0 bases and J by 6 bases; unmatched bases: 8. From germline, CDR1 is LGHDT and CDR2 YNNKEL (reference sequence). This CDR3 is built from 17 residues. In DNA form, the CDR3 reads TGTGCCAGCAGCCAAGATTGGGCTAGCGGGGGAATCAATGAGCAGTTCTTC. Protein product: CASSQDWASGGINEQFF.

This clone has a count of ten or more. The rearrangement links TRBV7-3 to TRBJ2-1; 7 bases are a match to TRBD2. Germline V lookup: CDR1 SGHTA, CDR2 FQGTGA. Trimming took 3 bases from V and 7 from J; bases not matched to a gene: 9. The CDR3 covers 15 residues. This CDR3 reads CASSFLAGVVNEQFF. The DNA for the CDR3 is TGTGCCAGCAGCTTCCTGGCGGGAGTAGTGAATGAGCAGTTCTTC.

This clone was recorded at least ten times. DNA for the CDR3: TGTGCCAGCAGGGAGGGGACAGGGAATGAAAAACTGTTTTTT. Translation gives CASREGTGNEKLFF. The V and J genes are TRBV12-3 or TRBV12-4 and TRBJ1-4, with 9 bases identical to TRBD1. The CDR3 consists of 14 residues. J lost 5 bases, V lost 6 bases, and 4 bases had no gene match.

This clone has only a few counts. This may stem from a read error, because a much larger clone lies one nucleotide away. The chain joins TRBV2 to TRBJ2-3; a weak D match, TRBD1 (6 bases). The CDR3 totals 12 residues. Germline V gives CDR1 SNHLY, CDR2 FYNNEI. Trimming took off 8 bases at V and 4 bases at J, with 10 bases between the two ends. The DNA for the CDR3 is TGTGCCAGCCGGCCAGGGGCAGATACGCAGTATTTT. Translation gives CASRPGADTQYF.

This clone was seen ten or more times. The chain combines TRBV4-3 with TRBJ1-6; TRBD1 agrees at 7 bases. V gave up 4 bases and J gave up 6 bases; unmatched junction bases: 6. The CDR3 contains 15 residues. The germline gives CDR1 LGHNA, CDR2 YSLEER. The CDR3 here is CASSPGDRVNSPLHF. The CDR3 bases are TGCGCCAGCAGCCCAGGCGACAGGGTTAATTCACCCCTCCACTTT.

This clone has ten or more counts. This sequence joins TRBV20-1 and TRBJ1-5; D uncertain. V was cut by 0 bases and J by 3 bases, with 9 bases left in between. Germline V gene sequence: CDR1 DFQATT, CDR2 SNEGSKA (reference sequence). The CDR3 contains 14 residues. The CDR3 loop reads CSARDYTSNQPQHF. CDR3 DNA sequence: TGCAGTGCTAGAGATTATACTTCCAATCAGCCCCAGCATTTT.

Remarks on this clone: Just one base apart from a much larger clone, this may be a read error. This specimen includes other DNA sequences encoding the same CDR3. The CDR3 sequence: CSASRTSGRTDTQYF. The CDR3 region has the DNA TGCAGTGCTAGCCGTACTAGCGGGAGGACAGATACGCAGTATTTT. The gene calls are TRBV20-1 and TRBJ2-3; 12 nucleotides line up with TRBD2. The CDR3 covers 15 residues. The germline V gene has CDR1 DFQATT and CDR2 SNEGSKA (reference sequence). The ends lost 3 bases at V and 3 bases at J; junction bases unmatched: 4.

There are many counts of this clone. The chain recombines TRBV7-1 with TRBJ2-1, with D tentatively TRBD2 (5 bases). Being an ORF, TRBV7-1 has a function that is uncertain. Trimming cost V 3 bases and J 2 bases, with 23 bases left between them. The CDR3 extends over 19 amino acids. CDR3 in amino acids: CASSSQLTGWGVTYNEQFF. DNA of the CDR3: TGTGCCAGCAGCTCGCAACTGACGGGGTGGGGTGTTACCTACAATGAGCAGTTCTTC.

This clone has a count of ten or more. CDR3 in DNA: TGTGCCAGCAGTTCCACGGGGGGGGCCTACGAGCAGTACTTC. This encodes CASSSTGGAYEQYF. The chain joins TRBV6-1 to TRBJ2-7; TRBD2 aligns across 8 bases. The CDR3 has 14 residues. Germline V gives CDR1 MNHNS, CDR2 SASEGT. V lost 5 bases and J lost 2; bases outside the gene matches: 5.

This clone showed up many times. The V gene is TRBV12-3 or TRBV12-4, the J gene TRBJ1-4; 10 nucleotides line up with TRBD1. V shed 4 bases, J shed 8 bases, and the junction held 7 bases outside the gene matches. This CDR3 is built from 15 residues. In nucleotides, the CDR3 is TGTGCCAGCAGTTCCGAGACAGGGGGCCAGGAAAAACTGTTTTTT. Its protein is CASSSETGGQEKLFF.

This clone was picked up many times. The V and J genes are TRBV6-5 and TRBJ1-2; TRBD1 might be the D (6 bases). With 0 bases removed from V and 7 bases from J, the gap between germline ends came to 21 bases. The CDR3 loop spans 17 amino acids. The germline gives CDR1 MNHEY, CDR2 SVGAGI. In DNA, the CDR3 is TGTGCCAGCAGTTACTCGATTCCTGGAGGGGGTCCCCCTGGCTACACCTTC. Translated, it gives CASSYSIPGGGPPGYTF.

This clone was detected a few times. This chain uses TRBV3-1 with TRBJ1-3, with D possibly being TRBD1 (6 bases). The V end was cut by 2 bases, the J end by 0 bases, with 17 bases between. The CDR3 spans 18 residues. Germline assignment: CDR1 LGHDT and CDR2 YNNKEL (reference sequence). CDR3 protein: CASSQKWAGEASGNTIYF. The CDR3 DNA reads TGTGCCAGCAGCCAAAAGTGGGCAGGGGAAGCCTCTGGAAACACCATATATTTT.

This clone was recorded a few times. CDR3 coding DNA: TGTGCCAGCAGCTCACGTTTCGGCGGGGAGAACATTCAGTACTTC. Translated, it gives CASSSRFGGENIQYF. The chain combines TRBV5-4 with TRBJ2-4; D is possibly TRBD2 (6 bases). V was clipped by 3 bases and J by 7 bases, with 17 bases between them. Germline V gives CDR1 SGHNT, CDR2 YYREEE (reference sequence). The CDR3 spans 15 residues. The complete variable domain, with remaining parts taken from reference TRBV5-4 and TRBJ2-4, reads ETGVTQSPTHLIKTRGQQVTLRCSSQSGHNTVSWYQQALGQGPQFIFQYYREEENGRGNFPPRFSGLQFPNYSSELNVNALELDDSALYLCASSSRFGGENIQYFGAGTRLSVL.